The source of this TCR beta chain is a study of T-cell reconstitution after alpha-beta-depleted transplantation in children. Study-level points and caveats: Newly made T cells mostly supplied T-cell counts and diversity one year after transplant. Expanded graft clones, several hundred of them, were reportedly the source of alpha-beta T cells about two months after transplant. Surviving recipient cells, namely T cells and thymic progenitors, were the source of high day-60 TCRbeta diversity in some patients.

A word on this clonotype: Its antigen remains unidentified.

Per germline, CDR1 SGHRS and CDR2 YFSETQ. V gave up 5 bases and J gave up 5 bases, with 20 bases separating them. This CDR3 has 16 amino acids. As it was prepared, the TCRbeta library received unique molecular identifiers. TCRdb redid the calling of the PCR reads with MiXCR, one entry per CDR3 protein. The sample carries hundreds of thousands of distinct CDR3 sequences, roughly 15% recorded once. This TCR was sampled from a male patient between 5 and 17 years old who had a stem cell transplant for acute lymphoblastic leukemia, so the T cells may come from the graft donor. This sample comprised PBMCs, mostly from graft donor cells, obtained 360 days after TCRalphabeta/CD19-depleted stem cell transplant. The rearrangement uses TRBV5-1 and TRBJ2-1, with D tentatively TRBD2 (6 bases). The CDR3 sequence: CASRFQEGLLNNEQFF. The CDR3 DNA sequence: TGCGCCAGCAGATTCCAGGAGGGACTCTTAAACAATGAGCAGTTCTTC.